A selection of T cell receptor beta chains follows, all from one sample in a study of technical replicates of blood from a handful of donors. Assay used: immunoSEQ multiplex PCR; TCRdb lists only in-frame clones, some missing. The table shows about 93,000 clones, with roughly 96% occurring only once. The sequenced sample was T cells isolated from PBMCs. These TCRs come from a human donor in good health. CDR3s include the opening cysteine and the closing phenylalanine or tryptophan. Each record gives: V gene, J gene, CDR3 protein.

TRBV7-3,TRBJ2-1,CASTPSGAPYNEQFF
TRBV4-1,TRBJ1-2,CASRKTGGDSYGYTF
TRBV11-3,TRBJ1-2,CASSLVSGAYVGYTF
TRBV6-4,TRBJ1-2,CASSLLSGTGYGYTF
TRBV28,TRBJ2-4,CASTEGSGGGLLNIQYF
TRBV7-9,TRBJ1-4,CASSLGLRATNEKLFF
TRBV11-2,TRBJ2-7,CASSPLRSYEQYF
TRBV7-9,TRBJ1-1,CASSLFMSGNSEAFF
TRBV19,TRBJ2-6,CASKEDFGGGFSGANVLTF
TRBV11-1,TRBJ2-5,CASSETGAGQETQYF
TRBV5-1,TRBJ1-4,CASSSGSGGNEKLFF
TRBV5-1,TRBJ1-1,CASSLDAMNTEAFF
TRBV7-8,TRBJ1-5,CASSPGRVVSNQPQHF
TRBV5-5,TRBJ2-1,CASSQELQVARANEQFF
TRBV27,TRBJ2-7,CASSFTGGSLITYEQYF
TRBV6-5,TRBJ2-4,CASANGNIQYF
TRBV15,TRBJ2-7,CATSNERNSYEQYF
TRBV2,TRBJ1-4,CASSPTGGTNEKLFF
TRBV5-6,TRBJ2-1,CASSLLVGGYYNEQFF
TRBV28,TRBJ2-7,CASSSRTSGVYEQYF
TRBV9,TRBJ1-1,CASSVGGEGTEAFF
TRBV9,TRBJ1-2,CASSLGTGLYGYTF
TRBV18,TRBJ1-1,CASSPWDSLSLNTEAFF
TRBV5-6,TRBJ1-2,CASSKPGQGAEGYTF
TRBV6-1,TRBJ1-1,CASSRRGTNTEAFF
TRBV19,TRBJ1-2,CASLRFEGDYGYTF
TRBV9,TRBJ2-2,CASSVGEGRANTGELFF
TRBV15,TRBJ2-1,CATSRSSGSPSYNEQFF
TRBV2,TRBJ1-4,CATTGTANEKLFF
TRBV19,TRBJ2-7,CASSPGGVNEQYF
TRBV5-1,TRBJ2-7,CASSLTSGYEQYF
TRBV9,TRBJ1-2,CASSARDRGGSGGYTF
TRBV18,TRBJ2-1,CASSRTSGSGDEQFF
TRBV5-1,TRBJ2-2,CASSLEAGVVGGELFF
TRBV2,TRBJ1-3,CASRAGQGLSGNTIYF
TRBV27,TRBJ1-2,CASSRDMLVPYAF
TRBV6-4,TRBJ2-3,CASSPQVSTDTQYF
TRBV27,TRBJ2-7,CASSLGLYEQYF
TRBV7-6,TRBJ1-5,CASSTMTGRSLYSNQPQHF
TRBV2,TRBJ1-5,CASSGEDKSNQPQHF
TRBV28,TRBJ2-5,CASSSGVGGGTETQYF
TRBV6-5,TRBJ2-5,CASSYNGGVGQETQYF
TRBV25-1,TRBJ2-2,CASSVGQLLLSSGELFF
TRBV9,TRBJ1-1,CASSVGPFTEAFF
TRBV7-2,TRBJ2-5,CASSLGLTSGVVETQYF
TRBV18,TRBJ1-4,CASSTNAGPNEKLFF
TRBV5-1,TRBJ1-6,CASSLGPDIGNSPLHF
TRBV29-1,TRBJ2-1,CSGRTGSGSYNEQFF
TRBV5-1,TRBJ1-1,CASSLGATGNTEAFF
TRBV6-1,TRBJ1-5,CASRAGYNQPQHF
TRBV6-5,TRBJ1-2,CASGIKRDTPGYTF
TRBV30,TRBJ2-5,CAWTLNRQETQYF
TRBV27,TRBJ2-1,CASSFLAGGRNEQFF
TRBV27,TRBJ1-5,CASRTEAWGNEQPQHF
TRBV18,TRBJ1-2,CASSLQVNYGYTF
TRBV9,TRBJ2-5,CASSLSWTSGEETQYF
TRBV10-2,TRBJ2-3,CASSEHRLGTDTQYF
TRBV7-8,TRBJ1-2,CASSDVGVEIYGYTF
TRBV27,TRBJ2-5,CASSVTGGGETQYF